Listed below are T cell receptor beta chains from one sample, sequenced in a study of CD8+ T cells in alopecia areata. The assay was immunoSEQ multiplex PCR, and TCRdb's table has in-frame clones only and misses some. The sample contains about 190,000 clones, roughly 60% of which appear only once. The material sequenced was CD4+ T cells sorted from blood, taken at approximately week 50, from a patient treated with tofacitinib. All receptors derive from a human donor with alopecia areata. Each CDR3 is given with its conserved first and last residue. The D gene is left open where the match is weak. Clone sizes are given selectively: once, few, many, or a class where the clone is expanded.

cdr3_nt,cdr3_aa,j_call,clone_size,d_call,v_call,cdr3_length
TGTGCCAGCAGCGCCGGGACAGGCGGCAATCAGCCCCAGCATTTT,CASSAGTGGNQPQHF,TRBJ1-5,.,TRBD1,TRBV27,15
TGTGCCAGCAGCACCGGGACAGGGAGTGGGGAGCAGTACTTC,CASSTGTGSGEQYF,TRBJ2-7,.,TRBD1,TRBV7-3,14
TGTGCCTGGAGTACGGGAGATACGCAGTATTTT,CAWSTGDTQYF,TRBJ2-3,once,.,TRBV30,11
TGTGCCAGCAAAACCGAGGACAGGACCCAGTACTTC,CASKTEDRTQYF,TRBJ2-5,once,.,TRBV5-6,12
TGCAGCGTTGAAGACACCCCAGATACGCAGTATTTT,CSVEDTPDTQYF,TRBJ2-3,.,.,TRBV29-1,12
TGTGCCAGCGGAAAACAGGATAGAGGGGATACGCAGTATTTT,CASGKQDRGDTQYF,TRBJ2-3,.,.,TRBV25-1,14
TGTGCCAGCAGCCGGGACGGGAACACCGGGGAGCTGTTTTTT,CASSRDGNTGELFF,TRBJ2-2,.,.,TRBV6-4,14
TGTGCCTGGGCCGGGGGGCCCTACGAGCAGTACTTC,CAWAGGPYEQYF,TRBJ2-7,.,.,TRBV30,12
TGCGCCAGCAGTCAGCCGGGGACAGGAGGATCTACGAGGCAGTACTTC,CASSQPGTGGSTRQYF,TRBJ2-7,.,TRBD1,TRBV23-1,16
TGCAGCGTTGAGCAAGGGGATGAAAAACTGTTTTTT,CSVEQGDEKLFF,TRBJ1-4,few,.,TRBV29-1,12
TGTGCCAGCAGCTTAGCCCTTGGTCCCGGGGGTAGGGACATTCAGTACTTC,CASSLALGPGGRDIQYF,TRBJ2-4,.,.,TRBV11-3,17
TGTGCTAGTGGTTTGGTACGGGGCGAGCAGTACTTC,CASGLVRGEQYF,TRBJ2-7,.,.,TRBV12-5,12
TGTGCCAGCAGCACCCAGAGCCCCGGCGGGGATTCACCCCTCCACTTT,CASSTQSPGGDSPLHF,TRBJ1-6,.,.,TRBV7-9,16
TGTGCCAGCAGTGGATCTAGCGGGGGAGCAGATACGCAGTATTTT,CASSGSSGGADTQYF,TRBJ2-3,.,TRBD2,TRBV25-1,15
TGCGCCAGCAGCTTGATCAATAGCTACAATGAGCAGTTCTTC,CASSLINSYNEQFF,TRBJ2-1,.,.,TRBV5-1,14
TGTGCCAGTAGTATCATAGCCTCCTACGAGCAGTACTTC,CASSIIASYEQYF,TRBJ2-7,.,.,TRBV19,13
TGCGCCAGCAGCCAAGTTGTAGGCTATGGCTACACCTTC,CASSQVVGYGYTF,TRBJ1-2,.,.,TRBV4-3,13
TGTGCCAGCAGCTTAACAGGGGCTGACAATGAGCAGTTCTTC,CASSLTGADNEQFF,TRBJ2-1,.,.,TRBV7-3,14
TGTGCCTGGACCGGGGGGAGCAATCAGCCCCAGCATTTT,CAWTGGSNQPQHF,TRBJ1-5,.,.,TRBV30,13
TGCAGTGTCGGATCTTACGAGCAGTACTTC,CSVGSYEQYF,TRBJ2-7,.,.,TRBV20-1,10
TGTGCCAGTAGTATTGGACGGGCTCAAGAGACCCAGTACTTC,CASSIGRAQETQYF,TRBJ2-5,.,.,TRBV19,14
TGTGCCAGCAGCGTGGCCGGTCAGTGGAATTCACCCCTCCACTTT,CASSVAGQWNSPLHF,TRBJ1-6,few,.,TRBV7-9,15
TGTGCCTGGAGTGCCAGGGGGGCTTTATCGTCCGAGCAGTTCTTC,CAWSARGALSSEQFF,TRBJ2-1,.,.,TRBV30,15
TGTGCCACCACAGGGGACCTCGGGGCCGAGCAGTACTTC,CATTGDLGAEQYF,TRBJ2-7,.,TRBD1,TRBV10-3,13
TGTGCCTGGAGTGCAGTGAACGTCGAAGCTTTCTTT,CAWSAVNVEAFF,TRBJ1-1,.,.,TRBV30,12
TGTGCCACCAGCAGAGACCCACAGGGCGAACTATATAATTCACCCCTCCACTTT,CATSRDPQGELYNSPLHF,TRBJ1-6,.,.,TRBV15,18
TGCAGCGTTGCTGGACGCGGGGGCACCGGGGAGCTGTTTTTT,CSVAGRGGTGELFF,TRBJ2-2,few,TRBD2,TRBV29-1,14
TGTGCCAGCAGTGACTCGCATTCTAGCACAGATACGCAGTATTTT,CASSDSHSSTDTQYF,TRBJ2-3,.,.,TRBV6-4,15
TGTGCCCTTTTAGCCCTTAACACTGAAGCTTTCTTT,CALLALNTEAFF,TRBJ1-1,.,.,TRBV10-3,12
TGTGCCAGCAGTTCCACCAAGACAGGTCCTCCGAGGACTGAAGCTTTCTTT,CASSSTKTGPPRTEAFF,TRBJ1-1,.,.,TRBV27,17
TGTGCCAGCAGCTTAGGCAGGGGCTCTGGGGCCAACGTCCTGACTTTC,CASSLGRGSGANVLTF,TRBJ2-6,.,.,TRBV7-8,16
TGTGCCTGGAGTCTGGGACAGGGAAGCTCCTACGAGCAGTACTTC,CAWSLGQGSSYEQYF,TRBJ2-7,.,TRBD1,TRBV30,15
TGCAGCGTTGAAGATGAAACGGTTTATGGCTACACCTTC,CSVEDETVYGYTF,TRBJ1-2,few,.,TRBV29-1,13
TGTGCCAGCACCGAACCTGGGGGAGAAGAGACCCAGTACTTC,CASTEPGGEETQYF,TRBJ2-5,.,.,TRBV28,14
TGTGCCAGCAGTCCCGGACAGGGAGACTATGGCTACACCTTC,CASSPGQGDYGYTF,TRBJ1-2,few,TRBD1,TRBV2,14
TGTGCCAGCAGTGCCAAGGGAGCCGCTAATGAAAAACTGTTTTTT,CASSAKGAANEKLFF,TRBJ1-4,.,.,TRBV25-1,15
TGCAGCGTTGGTGGCGGGACGTATGGCTACACCTTC,CSVGGGTYGYTF,TRBJ1-2,.,.,TRBV29-1,12
TGCAGCGTCCGTGGGGGGTACAATGAGCAGTTCTTC,CSVRGGYNEQFF,TRBJ2-1,.,.,TRBV29-1,12
TGCAGCGGCACAGGGGCTTATGGCTACACCTTC,CSGTGAYGYTF,TRBJ1-2,.,TRBD1,TRBV29-1,11
TGTGCCAGCAGCCAAGGACAAGGTTGGGGCTACACCTTC,CASSQGQGWGYTF,TRBJ1-2,.,.,TRBV14,13
TGTGCCAGCGGTGCTAGCGGGGTCAACAATGAGCAGTTCTTC,CASGASGVNNEQFF,TRBJ2-1,.,TRBD2,TRBV11-2,14
TGCGCCAGCAGCTTGGCCCCCCGGCAGGGAGGTAATTCACCCCTCCACTTT,CASSLAPRQGGNSPLHF,TRBJ1-6,.,.,TRBV5-1,17
TGTGCCAGCAGCTTAAATCCGGCGGAAACCTACGAGCAGTACTTC,CASSLNPAETYEQYF,TRBJ2-7,.,.,TRBV7-2,15
TGTGCCAGCAGCGTAGGTCAGGGGGGCACTGAAGCTTTCTTT,CASSVGQGGTEAFF,TRBJ1-1,.,TRBD1,TRBV9,14
TGTGCCAGCAGCCAACCGGCAGGGAACCCCTACGAGCAGTACTTC,CASSQPAGNPYEQYF,TRBJ2-7,.,.,TRBV14,15
TGCGCCAGCAGTCCCACGGACCGGAGCTATGGCTACACCTTC,CASSPTDRSYGYTF,TRBJ1-2,.,.,TRBV23-1,14